Presented here are 24 T cell receptor beta chains from one specimen sequenced in a study of T cell responses to AZD1222 COVID-19 vaccine. Repertoires were generated with immunoSEQ multiplex PCR, while TCRdb's copy carries only in-frame clones and drops some. The table includes 120,000 or so clones, roughly 91% detected once. Here the sequenced sample was peripheral blood, taken on day 0 of AZD1222 vaccination. These receptors originate from an adult in good health.

The V gene is TRBV7-8, the J gene TRBJ2-5, with TRBD2 identical over 11 bases. V shed 3 bases and J 5 bases; nucleotides not matched to a gene: 5. Germline CDR1 SGHVS, CDR2 FQNEAQ. CDR3 length: 15 amino acids. The CDR3 spells CASSFRLAGLETQYF. The CDR3 DNA reads as TGTGCCAGCAGCTTTAGACTAGCGGGGTTGGAGACCCAGTACTTC.

V gene TRBV2 combines with J gene TRBJ1-1; D is unclear. The CDR3 loop spans 18 amino acids. Germline loops: CDR1 SNHLY, CDR2 FYNNEI. Trimming removed 5 bases from V and 2 bases from J, with 24 bases in between. The CDR3 DNA follows: TGTGCCAGCAGTACCGTGAGGGAGGCAGGAGGTCCAAACACTGAAGCTTTCTTT. It yields the protein CASSTVREAGGPNTEAFF.

This sequence joins TRBV11-2 and TRBJ1-1; no definite D call. CDR1 and CDR2 from the germline V gene are SGHAT and FQNNGV. V was shortened by 8 bases and J by 10 bases, with 14 bases between the two germline ends. This CDR3 has 11 residues. For the CDR3, the DNA is TGTGCCAGCGCCGCGCCGGGGTTAGCTTTCTTT. It specifies CASAAPGLAFF.

The rearrangement joins TRBV10-3 to TRBJ1-2; 7 bases match TRBD1. This CDR3 has 14 residues. From germline, CDR1 is ENHRY and CDR2 SYGVKD. Trimming cost V 8 bases and J 8 bases; bases outside gene matches: 14. The CDR3 sequence: CAIFRGGRGEGYTF. CDR3 nucleotide sequence: TGTGCCATCTTCCGTGGGGGCAGGGGGGAAGGCTACACCTTC.

This clone showed up just a few times. The chain couples TRBV5-6 to TRBJ2-7; D unresolved. Trimming shortened V by 1 base and J by 0 bases, and 11 bases separated the two germline ends. The CDR3 length is 15 residues. Germline CDR1 and CDR2: SGHDT and YYEEEE. CDR3 in DNA: TGTGCCAGCAGCTTGACCCCCCTTGGCTCCTACGAGCAGTACTTC. Encoded protein: CASSLTPLGSYEQYF.

The chain is built from TRBV19 and TRBJ2-2; D unresolved. Germline CDR1 LNHDA, CDR2 SQIVND (reference sequence). CDR3 length: 17 amino acids. The germline V and J ends were trimmed by 0 bases and 0 bases, with 11 bases remaining between them. Here the CDR3 reads CASSIDSIGANTGELFF. The DNA of the CDR3 is TGTGCCAGTAGTATAGATTCCATCGGCGCGAACACCGGGGAGCTGTTTTTT.

The chain links TRBV7-9 to TRBJ1-1; D gene unclear. Trimming pared 5 bases from V and 0 bases from J, leaving 13 bases between. This CDR3 contains 15 residues. CDR1 and CDR2 from the germline V gene are SEHNR and FQNEAQ (reference sequence). The DNA for the CDR3 is TGTGCCAGCAGCCCCCGCCCAGCTCTGAACACTGAAGCTTTCTTT. Amino acid sequence: CASSPRPALNTEAFF.

V and J are TRBV4-3 and TRBJ2-3; no clear D gene. The V and J ends lost 0 bases and 3 bases respectively, with 16 bases between them. This CDR3 spans 17 amino acids. CDR1 LGHNA and CDR2 YSLEER come from the germline V gene. CDR3 amino acids: CASSQELLLRRTDTQYF. CDR3 nucleotide sequence: TGCGCCAGCAGCCAAGAACTATTACTGAGAAGGACAGATACGCAGTATTTT.

V usage is TRBV7-2 and J usage is TRBJ1-2; 7 bases fit TRBD1. J was trimmed by 5 bases and V by 5 bases; bases with no gene match: 5. The CDR3 loop spans 13 amino acids. Per germline, CDR1 SGHTA and CDR2 FQGNSA. The CDR3 region is CASSPRDRYGYTF. CDR3 sequence (DNA): TGTGCCAGCAGCCCCAGGGACAGATATGGCTACACCTTC.

The chain links TRBV2 to TRBJ1-5; TRBD1 might be the D (6 bases). CDR1 and CDR2 from the germline V gene are SNHLY and FYNNEI. Trimming pared 6 bases from V and 1 base from J, leaving 13 bases between. CDR3 length: 15 amino acids. The CDR3 nucleotides are TGTGCCAGCAGCTACACGGACAGCAGCAATCAGCCCCAGCATTTT. It is translated as CASSYTDSSNQPQHF.

V gene TRBV7-9 combines with J gene TRBJ2-7; TRBD2 aligns across 7 bases. This CDR3 is built from 14 residues. The V gene end was trimmed by 7 bases and the J gene end by 3 bases; junction bases not matched to a gene: 9. Looked up from germline, CDR1 is SEHNR and CDR2 is FQNEAQ (reference sequence). The CDR3 DNA follows: TGTGCCAGCACTCCCTGGGGGGGTAACTACGAGCAGTACTTC. Amino acid sequence: CASTPWGGNYEQYF.

This chain uses TRBV18 with TRBJ1-1; 9 positions agree with TRBD1. CDR1 KGHSH and CDR2 LQKENI come from the germline V gene. V lost 2 bases, J lost 6 bases, and 7 bases stayed unmatched. The CDR3 has 15 amino acids. CDR3 amino acids: CASSPVLGQGSEAFF. CDR3 nucleotide sequence: TGTGCCAGCTCACCAGTCTTGGGACAGGGTTCTGAAGCTTTCTTT.

The chain couples TRBV7-8 to TRBJ1-2; 10 nucleotides agree with TRBD1. J lost 3 bases, V lost 1 base, and 5 bases had no gene match. Germline V gene sequence: CDR1 SGHVS, CDR2 FQNEAQ. The CDR3 totals 16 residues. CDR3 nucleotide sequence: TGTGCCAGCAGCTTAGTGGGACAGGGGCCCCACTATGGCTACACCTTC. It translates to CASSLVGQGPHYGYTF.

The chain couples TRBV5-4 to TRBJ1-2; D is undetermined. The germline V and J ends were trimmed by 0 bases and 4 bases, with 10 bases remaining between them. The CDR3 runs to 14 residues. The germline gives CDR1 SGHNT, CDR2 YYREEE (reference sequence). CDR3 sequence (DNA): TGTGCCAGCAGCTTGGAGGGTCAACGCTATGGCTACACCTTC. Amino acid sequence: CASSLEGQRYGYTF.

This clone appeared once. The genes are TRBV7-9 and TRBJ2-7, with TRBD1 matching 8 bases. Germline CDR1 SEHNR, CDR2 FQNEAQ (reference sequence). The ends lost 5 bases at V and 6 bases at J; junction bases unmatched: 9. The CDR3 is made up of 14 amino acids. The CDR3 sequence is CASSQDRTGTEQYF. The CDR3 DNA reads TGTGCCAGCAGCCAAGATAGGACAGGGACCGAGCAGTACTTC.

The genes are TRBV18 and TRBJ1-4, with a weak D call TRBD1 (5 bases). Trimming took off 0 bases at V and 1 base at J, with 6 bases between the two ends. This CDR3 has 15 amino acids. Germline loops: CDR1 KGHSH, CDR2 LQKENI. The CDR3 reads CASSPPGLTNEKLFF. The CDR3 nucleotides are TGTGCCAGCTCACCACCGGGACTAACTAATGAAAAACTGTTTTTT.

The rearrangement joins TRBV10-1 to TRBJ1-5; D remains ambiguous. CDR3 length: 13 residues. V lost 6 bases and J 5 bases, leaving 11 bases between the germline ends. Germline-derived CDR1 and CDR2 are WNHNN and SYGVQD (reference sequence). The chain's CDR3 is CASSDYGDQPQHF. In DNA, the CDR3 is TGCGCCAGCAGCGATTACGGAGATCAGCCCCAGCATTTT.

This chain links TRBV10-3 with TRBJ2-2; D perhaps matches TRBD2 (5 bases). Looked up from germline, CDR1 is ENHRY and CDR2 is SYGVKD. V dropped 3 bases and J dropped 6 bases, with 14 bases sitting between them. The CDR3 is 15 amino acids. CDR3 nucleotide sequence: TGTGCCATCAGTGATAGAACTAGTAATCCCGGGGAGCTGTTTTTT. Translated: CAISDRTSNPGELFF.

V and J are TRBV3-1 (or the pseudogene TRBV3-2) and TRBJ1-3, with a tentative D call TRBD1 (6 bases). The CDR3 totals 16 residues. With 0 bases removed from V and 1 base from J, the gap between germline ends came to 10 bases. In germline, CDR1 is LGHDT, CDR2 YNNKEL (reference sequence). The DNA for the CDR3 is TGTGCCAGCAGCCAAGATTTGGGGGCATCTGGAAACACCATATATTTT. Its protein is CASSQDLGASGNTIYF.

The chain uses TRBV7-9 and TRBJ1-2, with D unclear. Germline loops: CDR1 SEHNR, CDR2 FQNEAQ (reference sequence). The CDR3 runs to 16 residues. V lost 4 bases and J lost 1, with 16 bases in between. DNA of the CDR3: TGTGCCAGCAGCTCCCGTACAAGGGAACTTAACTATGGCTACACCTTC. Its translation: CASSSRTRELNYGYTF.

The chain has TRBV19 and TRBJ2-2; TRBD2 aligns across 13 bases. V was pared by 7 bases and J by 5 bases, with 7 bases of the junction left unmatched. This CDR3 spans 16 amino acids. Per the germline V gene, CDR1 is LNHDA and CDR2 is SQIVND (reference sequence). CDR3 residues: CASNLLAGGPTGELFF. CDR3 bases: TGTGCCAGTAACCTACTAGCGGGGGGGCCGACCGGGGAGCTGTTTTTT.

In this sample, this clone turned up a few times. This sequence joins TRBV6-5 and TRBJ1-1; D possibly corresponds to TRBD1 (6 bases). The CDR3 is 13 residues long. Germline V gene sequence: CDR1 MNHEY, CDR2 SVGAGI. V was shortened by 5 bases and J by 4 bases, with 11 bases between the two germline ends. The CDR3: CASSNRETTEAFF. The CDR3 nucleotides are TGTGCCAGCAGTAACAGGGAGACCACTGAAGCTTTCTTT.

Note on this clone: Because the CDR3's place on the DNA is in doubt, the DNA is left out and the CDR3 is given as listed by TCRdb. The chain is built from TRBV21-1 and TRBJ1-2. TRBV21-1 corresponds to a pseudogene. The CDR3 adds up to 17 amino acids, both ends counted. The CDR3 loop reads CASSKAVGRGADYGYTF.

The chain couples TRBV5-1 to TRBJ1-1; D gene unclear. Trimming took off 0 bases at V and 0 bases at J, with 6 bases between the two ends. The germline V gene encodes CDR1 SGHRS and CDR2 YFSETQ. The CDR3 sequence is 14 residues long. The DNA of the CDR3 is TGCGCCAGCAGCTTGGGGTGGTTGAACACTGAAGCTTTCTTT. This codes for CASSLGWLNTEAFF.